One sample yielded the 4 T cell receptor beta chains listed below, sequenced in a study of vaccination effects on CD4 cells after COVID-19 (dated 2022 in TCRdb). The ViraFEST assay stimulated PBMC with viral peptide pools and then used TCR sequencing to identify antigen-specific CD4+ T cell clonotypes by expansion. After less than eleven days of culture, CD4+ T cells were isolated with the EasySep CD4+ T cell isolation kit. Healthy vaccine recipients had no prior SARS-CoV-2 infection, confirmed by negative nucleocapsid antibodies before and after vaccination. Library preparation used the immunoSEQ multiplex PCR assay. TCRdb stores this immuneACCESS table with in-frame sequences only. Part of the clones is absent; in the studies checked, under half of the shortfall reflects unresolved V genes, and no reason is known for the rest. The table for this sample lists tens of thousands of clones; about 79% of them were counted only once. Jointly, the top ten make up roughly 10% of the sample.

These receptors are not linked to any known antigen. Sequencing was performed on CD4+ T cells from PBMCs cultured with SARS-CoV-2 spike peptides, taken before COVID-19 vaccination. The cell subset or site label on this specimen signifies: SARS-CoV-2 spike overlapping peptide pool stimulation. These receptors all stem from a human donor who received a COVID-19 vaccine.

This clone showed up just once. J is TRBJ2-3 and V is TRBV9, with unresolved D. The germline V gene encodes CDR1 SGDLS and CDR2 YYNGEE. The V end was cut by 0 bases, the J end by 3 bases, with 11 bases between. The CDR3 has 15 amino acids. In DNA, the CDR3 is TGTGCCAGCAGCGTAGGTAACTGGAAAACAGATACGCAGTATTTT. Its translation: CASSVGNWKTDTQYF.

V usage is TRBV6-5 and J usage is TRBJ1-2, with D hard to call. V was clipped by 4 bases and J by 8 bases, with 17 bases between them. From germline, CDR1 is MNHEY and CDR2 SVGAGI. The CDR3 is 14 residues long. The chain's CDR3 is CASSSETRLGGYTF. DNA for the CDR3: TGTGCCAGCAGTTCTGAGACGCGTCTTGGGGGCTACACCTTC.

This rearrangement joins TRBV7-2 to TRBJ2-7; 7 bases align to TRBD1. This CDR3 contains 17 residues. Germline lookup yields CDR1 SGHTA and CDR2 FQGNSA. Trimming took 1 base from V and 4 from J; bases not matched to a gene: 13. The CDR3, as DNA: TGTGCCAGCAGCTTAGGACCTACAGGGGCTTATGGGTACGAGCAGTACGTC. It codes for CASSLGPTGAYGYEQYV.

The J gene is TRBJ1-5, the V gene TRBV19; TRBD1 might be the D (5 bases). This CDR3 comprises 13 residues. V shed 8 bases and J shed 6 bases, with 14 bases lying between them. Per the germline V gene, CDR1 is LNHDA and CDR2 is SQIVND (reference sequence). CDR3 in amino acids: CASEGRQAQPQHF. In DNA, the CDR3 is TGTGCCAGTGAGGGGCGGCAGGCTCAGCCCCAGCATTTT.